This TCR beta chain was documented in a study of shared clonotypes between healthy human individuals. Findings and caveats of the study: When compared with the clonotypes that were shared by all four sorted-subset donors, the non-shared clonotypes turned out to have lower generation probabilities.

Comment on this clone: What it binds is unknown.

Running of the assay took place at deep level. Assay: immunoSEQ multiplex PCR; the TCRdb copy retains only in-frame clones and omits some. The table lists about 600,000 clones, 95% to 98% of them singletons. Source material: naive CD4+ T cells sorted from blood. The sample's subset: CD45RA+ positively selected. The receptor comes from a woman in her 30s in good health.

Written as DNA, the CDR3 is TGTGCCAGCAGCTACAGGGGTGGTGGCTACACCTTC. This sequence encodes CASSYRGGGYTF. The gene calls are TRBV13 and TRBJ1-2; 7 bases line up with TRBD1. CDR1 and CDR2 from the germline V gene are PRHDT and FYEKMQ (reference sequence). J was trimmed by 7 bases and V by 4 bases; bases with no gene match: 3. The CDR3 has 12 residues.